This entry features one TCR beta chain sequence. Sequencing used immunoSEQ multiplex PCR; TCRdb keeps in-frame clones, though not all of them. The sample yields approximately 660,000 clones, roughly 90% seen once. The source of the sample is a study of shared T cell receptors in the human thymus. These records were also assigned to another study, of human thymus T cells. As that report states: During corrective heart surgery, resections were taken, and the thymus tissue came from them. Gene usage for V and J segments appeared biased in thymic and blood repertoires.

Sequencing was carried out using thymocytes. The sequence derives from a boy under two years old with a congenital heart defect.

CDR3 protein: CASSLNLLAGAVYSYEQYF. The CDR3 DNA reads TGTGCCAGCAGCTTAAACTTACTAGCGGGAGCCGTCTACTCCTACGAGCAGTACTTC. V gene TRBV7-2 combines with J gene TRBJ2-7; TRBD2 aligns across 11 bases. The length of the CDR3 is 19 residues. Germline loops: CDR1 SGHTA, CDR2 FQGNSA. After removal of 2 bases from V and 0 bases from J, the junction contained 12 bases not matched to a gene.